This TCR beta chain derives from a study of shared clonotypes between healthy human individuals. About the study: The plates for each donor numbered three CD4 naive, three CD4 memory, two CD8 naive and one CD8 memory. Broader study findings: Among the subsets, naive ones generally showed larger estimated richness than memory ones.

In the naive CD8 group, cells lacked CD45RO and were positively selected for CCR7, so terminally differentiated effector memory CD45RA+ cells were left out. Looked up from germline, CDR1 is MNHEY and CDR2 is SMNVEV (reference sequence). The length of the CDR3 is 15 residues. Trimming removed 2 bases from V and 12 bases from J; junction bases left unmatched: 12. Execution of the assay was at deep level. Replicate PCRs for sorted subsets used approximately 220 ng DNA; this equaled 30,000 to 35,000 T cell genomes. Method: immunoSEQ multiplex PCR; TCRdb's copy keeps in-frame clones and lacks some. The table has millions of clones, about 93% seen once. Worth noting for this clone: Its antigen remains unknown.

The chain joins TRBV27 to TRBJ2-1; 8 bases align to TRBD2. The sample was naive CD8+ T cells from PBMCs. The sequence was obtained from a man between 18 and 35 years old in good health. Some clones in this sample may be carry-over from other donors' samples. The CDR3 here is CASSLTSPASGRQFF. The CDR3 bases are TGTGCCAGCAGTTTAACGTCTCCGGCCAGCGGGAGGCAGTTCTTC.